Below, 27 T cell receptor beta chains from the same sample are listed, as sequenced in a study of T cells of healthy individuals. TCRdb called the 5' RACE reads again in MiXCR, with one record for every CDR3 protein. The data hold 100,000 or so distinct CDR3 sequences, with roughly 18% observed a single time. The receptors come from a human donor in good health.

Here the CDR3 reads CASSAERNEAFF. The CDR3, as DNA: TGTGCCAGCAGTGCCGAGAGAAATGAAGCTTTCTTT. The chain is built from TRBV6-6 and TRBJ1-1; D gene ambiguous. CDR1 is MNHNY and CDR2 is SVGAGI in the germline V gene (reference sequence). V was pared by 5 bases and J by 7 bases, with 11 bases between. CDR3 length: 12 residues.

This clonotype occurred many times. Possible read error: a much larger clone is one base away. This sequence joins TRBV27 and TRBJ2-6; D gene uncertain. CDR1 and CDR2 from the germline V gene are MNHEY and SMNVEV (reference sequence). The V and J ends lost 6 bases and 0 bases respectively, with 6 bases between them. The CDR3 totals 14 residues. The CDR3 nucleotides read TGTGCCAGCAGATACAGCTCTGGGGCCAACGTCCTGACTTTC. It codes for CASRYSSGANVLTF. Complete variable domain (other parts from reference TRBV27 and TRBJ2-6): EAQVTQNPRYLITVTGKKLTVTCSQNMNHEYMSWYRQDPGLGLRQIYYSMNVEVTDKGDVPEGYKVSRKEKRNFPLILESPSPNQTSLYFCASRYSSGANVLTFGAGSRLTVL.

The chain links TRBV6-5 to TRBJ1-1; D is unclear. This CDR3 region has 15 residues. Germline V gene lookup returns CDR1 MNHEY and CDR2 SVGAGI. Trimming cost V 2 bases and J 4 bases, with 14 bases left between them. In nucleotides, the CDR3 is TGTGCCAGCAGTTACCAAAGCTCGGGAGGCACTGAAGCTTTCTTT. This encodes CASSYQSSGGTEAFF.

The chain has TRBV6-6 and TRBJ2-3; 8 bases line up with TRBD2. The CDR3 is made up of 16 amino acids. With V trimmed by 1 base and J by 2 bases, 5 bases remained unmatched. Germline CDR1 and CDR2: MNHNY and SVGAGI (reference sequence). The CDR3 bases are TGTGCCAGCAGTTACTTCGCGGGGGGCTACACAGATACGCAGTATTTT. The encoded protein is CASSYFAGGYTDTQYF.

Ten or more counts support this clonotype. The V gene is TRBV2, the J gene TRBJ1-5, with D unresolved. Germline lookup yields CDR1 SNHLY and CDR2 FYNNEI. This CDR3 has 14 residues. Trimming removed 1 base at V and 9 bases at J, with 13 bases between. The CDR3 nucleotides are TGTGCCAGCAGTGAAGATGGCAGTCTCCCGCCCCAGCATTTT. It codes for CASSEDGSLPPQHF. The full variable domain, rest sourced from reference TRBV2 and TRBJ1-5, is EPEVTQTPSHQVTQMGQEVILRCVPISNHLYFYWYRQILGQKVEFLVSFYNNEISEKSEIFDDQFSVERPDGSNFTLKIRSTKLEDSAMYFCASSEDGSLPPQHFGDGTRLSIL.

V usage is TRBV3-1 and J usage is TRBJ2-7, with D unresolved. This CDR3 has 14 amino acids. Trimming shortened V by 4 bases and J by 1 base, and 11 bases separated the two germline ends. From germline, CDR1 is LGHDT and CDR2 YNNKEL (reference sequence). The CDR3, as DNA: TGTGCCAGCAGCCCCACGGCGGTGTCCTACGAGCAGTACTTC. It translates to CASSPTAVSYEQYF.

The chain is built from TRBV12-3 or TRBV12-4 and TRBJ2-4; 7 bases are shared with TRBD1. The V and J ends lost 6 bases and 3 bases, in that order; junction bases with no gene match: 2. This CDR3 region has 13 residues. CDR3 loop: CASSRTGKNIQYF. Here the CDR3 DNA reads TGTGCCAGCAGCCGGACAGGCAAAAACATTCAGTACTTC.

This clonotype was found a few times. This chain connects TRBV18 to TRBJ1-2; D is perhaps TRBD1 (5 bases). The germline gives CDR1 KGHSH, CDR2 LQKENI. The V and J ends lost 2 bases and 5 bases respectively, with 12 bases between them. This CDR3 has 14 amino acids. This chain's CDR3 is CASSPSQGSYGYTF. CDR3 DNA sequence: TGTGCCAGCTCACCAAGTCAGGGAAGTTATGGCTACACCTTC.

The CDR3: CASSLMADPKGSDYGYTF. In DNA, the CDR3 is TGTGCCAGCAGTTTAATGGCGGACCCGAAAGGAAGTGACTATGGCTACACCTTC. The chain uses TRBV12-3 or TRBV12-4 and TRBJ1-2; unclear D gene. The CDR3 spans 18 residues. Trimming left V 2 bases short and J 3 bases short, with 22 bases between.

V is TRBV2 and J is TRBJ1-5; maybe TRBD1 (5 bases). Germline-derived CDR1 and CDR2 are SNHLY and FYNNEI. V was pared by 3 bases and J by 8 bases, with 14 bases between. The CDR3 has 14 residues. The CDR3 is CASSEEAGMEPQHF. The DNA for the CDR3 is TGTGCCAGCAGTGAGGAGGCAGGGATGGAGCCCCAGCATTTT.

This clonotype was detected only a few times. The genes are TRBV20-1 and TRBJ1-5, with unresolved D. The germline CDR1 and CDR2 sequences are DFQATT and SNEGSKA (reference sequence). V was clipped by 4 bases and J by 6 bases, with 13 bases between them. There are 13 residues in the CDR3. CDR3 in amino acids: CSAKPGVGQPQHF. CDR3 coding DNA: TGCAGTGCTAAGCCCGGGGTCGGTCAGCCCCAGCATTTT.

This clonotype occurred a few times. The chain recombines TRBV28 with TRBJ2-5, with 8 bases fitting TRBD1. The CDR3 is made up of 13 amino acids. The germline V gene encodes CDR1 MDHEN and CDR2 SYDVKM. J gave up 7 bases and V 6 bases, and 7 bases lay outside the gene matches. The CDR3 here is CASRSGQGGTQYF. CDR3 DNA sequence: TGTGCCAGCAGAAGCGGACAGGGAGGGACCCAGTACTTC.

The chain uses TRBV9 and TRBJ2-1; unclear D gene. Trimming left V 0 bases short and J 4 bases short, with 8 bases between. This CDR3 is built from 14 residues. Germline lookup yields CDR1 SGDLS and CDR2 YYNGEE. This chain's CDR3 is CASSVVAVYNEQFF. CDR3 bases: TGTGCCAGCAGCGTAGTGGCGGTATACAATGAGCAGTTCTTC.

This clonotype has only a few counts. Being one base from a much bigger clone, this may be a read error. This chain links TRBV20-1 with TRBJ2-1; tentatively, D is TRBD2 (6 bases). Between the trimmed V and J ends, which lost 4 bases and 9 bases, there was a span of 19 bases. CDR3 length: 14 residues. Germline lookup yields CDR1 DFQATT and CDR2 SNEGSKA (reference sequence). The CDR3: CSAIQSPGVCEQFF. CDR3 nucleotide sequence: TGCAGTGCTATTCAGTCCCCGGGGGTATGTGAGCAGTTCTTC.

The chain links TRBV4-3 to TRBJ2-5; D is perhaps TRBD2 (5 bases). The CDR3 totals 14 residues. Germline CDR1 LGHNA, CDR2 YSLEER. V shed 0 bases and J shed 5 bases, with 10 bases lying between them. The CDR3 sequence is CASSQDPAGETQYF. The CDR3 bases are TGCGCCAGCAGCCAAGATCCGGCGGGTGAGACCCAGTACTTC.

As DNA, the CDR3 is TGTGCCAGCAGTTCCGGCTTAGCGTTACCCACCGGGGAGCTGTTTTTT. Residues: CASSSGLALPTGELFF. The gene calls are TRBV6-6 and TRBJ2-2, with a tentative D call TRBD2 (5 bases). Trimming pared 4 bases from V and 4 bases from J, leaving 16 bases between. CDR1 is MNHNY, CDR2 SVGAGI, per germline (reference sequence). CDR3 length: 16 amino acids.

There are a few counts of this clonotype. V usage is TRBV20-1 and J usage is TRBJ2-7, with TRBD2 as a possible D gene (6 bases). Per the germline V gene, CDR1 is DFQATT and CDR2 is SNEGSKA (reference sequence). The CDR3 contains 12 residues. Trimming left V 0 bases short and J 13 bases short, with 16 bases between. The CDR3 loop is CSARDHAGNIYF. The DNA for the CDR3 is TGCAGTGCTAGAGATCACGCGGGGAACATCTACTTC.

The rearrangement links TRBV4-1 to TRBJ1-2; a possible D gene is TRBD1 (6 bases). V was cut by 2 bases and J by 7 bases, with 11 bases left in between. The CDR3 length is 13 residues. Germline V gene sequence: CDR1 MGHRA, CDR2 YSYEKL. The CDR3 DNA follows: TGCGCCAGCAGCCAAAGACCAGGGGCTGGCTACACCTTC. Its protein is CASSQRPGAGYTF.

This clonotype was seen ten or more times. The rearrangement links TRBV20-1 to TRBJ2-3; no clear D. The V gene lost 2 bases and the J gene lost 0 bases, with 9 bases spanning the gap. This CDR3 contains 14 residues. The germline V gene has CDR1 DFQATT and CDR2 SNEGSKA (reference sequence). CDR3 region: CSARSGRSTDTQYF. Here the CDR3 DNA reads TGCAGTGCTAGATCCGGACGCAGCACAGATACGCAGTATTTT.

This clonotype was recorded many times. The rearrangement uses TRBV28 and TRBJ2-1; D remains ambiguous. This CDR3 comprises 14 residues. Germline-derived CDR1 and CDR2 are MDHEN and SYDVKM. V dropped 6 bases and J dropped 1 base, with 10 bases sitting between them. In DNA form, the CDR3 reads TGTGCCAGCAGCCAATATCGGTCCTACAATGAGCAGTTCTTC. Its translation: CASSQYRSYNEQFF.

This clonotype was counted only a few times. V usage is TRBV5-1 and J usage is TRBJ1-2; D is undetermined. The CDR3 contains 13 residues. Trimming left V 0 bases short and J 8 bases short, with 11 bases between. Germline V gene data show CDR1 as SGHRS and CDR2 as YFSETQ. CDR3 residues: CASSLEGSGGYTF. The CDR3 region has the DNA TGCGCCAGCAGCTTGGAAGGTTCCGGGGGCTACACCTTC.

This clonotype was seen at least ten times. CDR3 bases: TGTGCCATCAGCGGCCTGGATACGCAGTATTTT. It is translated as CAISGLDTQYF. V gene TRBV10-3 combines with J gene TRBJ2-3; D ambiguous. V was trimmed by 6 bases and J by 6 bases, leaving 7 bases between them. The CDR3 spans 11 residues. Germline assignment: CDR1 ENHRY and CDR2 SYGVKD.

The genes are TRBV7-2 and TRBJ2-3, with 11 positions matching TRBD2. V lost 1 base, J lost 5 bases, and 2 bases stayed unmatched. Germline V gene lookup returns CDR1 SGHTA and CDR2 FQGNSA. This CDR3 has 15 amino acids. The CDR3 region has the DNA TGTGCCAGCAGCTTAGAAGGGACTAGCGGAGATACGCAGTATTTT. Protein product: CASSLEGTSGDTQYF.

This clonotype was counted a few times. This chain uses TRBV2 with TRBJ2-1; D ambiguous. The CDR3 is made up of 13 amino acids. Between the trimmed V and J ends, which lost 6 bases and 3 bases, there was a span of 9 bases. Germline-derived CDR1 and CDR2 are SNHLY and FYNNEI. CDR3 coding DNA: TGTGCCAGCAGGCTCACTAACTACAATGAGCAGTTCTTC. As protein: CASRLTNYNEQFF. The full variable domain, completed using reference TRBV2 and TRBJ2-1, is EPEVTQTPSHQVTQMGQEVILRCVPISNHLYFYWYRQILGQKVEFLVSFYNNEISEKSEIFDDQFSVERPDGSNFTLKIRSTKLEDSAMYFCASRLTNYNEQFFGPGTRLTVL.

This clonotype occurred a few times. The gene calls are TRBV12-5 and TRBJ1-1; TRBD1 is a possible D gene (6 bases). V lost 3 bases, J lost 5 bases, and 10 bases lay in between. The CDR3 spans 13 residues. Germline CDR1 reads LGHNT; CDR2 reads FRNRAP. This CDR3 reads CASGLGGGTEAFF. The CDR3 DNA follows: TGTGCTAGTGGTTTAGGAGGGGGAACTGAAGCTTTCTTT.

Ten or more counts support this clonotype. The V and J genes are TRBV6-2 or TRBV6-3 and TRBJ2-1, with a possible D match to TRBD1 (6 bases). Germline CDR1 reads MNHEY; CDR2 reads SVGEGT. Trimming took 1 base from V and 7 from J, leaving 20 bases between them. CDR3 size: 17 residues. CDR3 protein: CASSYWDTTPAPNEQFF. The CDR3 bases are TGTGCCAGCAGTTACTGGGACACCACTCCCGCGCCGAATGAGCAGTTCTTC.

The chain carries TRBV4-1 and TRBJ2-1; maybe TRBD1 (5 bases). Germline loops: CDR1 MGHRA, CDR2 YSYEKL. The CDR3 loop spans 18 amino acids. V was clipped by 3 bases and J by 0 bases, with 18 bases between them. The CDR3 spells CASSQLFRARSSYNEQFF. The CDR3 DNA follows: TGCGCCAGCAGCCAGCTCTTCAGGGCCCGGAGCTCCTACAATGAGCAGTTCTTC.